This is a list of T cell receptor beta chains from one sample in a study of blood T cell repertoires in COVID-19. Generated by immunoSEQ multiplex PCR, the TCRdb table keeps only in-frame clones and is missing some. The data show 110,000 to 150,000 clones, with around 87% seen just once and around 10% held by the top ten. Material for sequencing was PBMCs or T cells enriched from blood (not recorded which). The receptors here all came from a man between 60 and 75 years old who had recovered from COVID-19. CDR3s include the opening cysteine and the closing phenylalanine or tryptophan. D genes are given only for firm matches.

v_call: TRBV5-6; j_call: TRBJ2-1; d_call: TRBD2; cdr3_aa: CASSRRGGVNEQFF; cdr3_nt: TGTGCCAGCAGCCGAAGGGGAGGGGTCAATGAGCAGTTCTTC
v_call: TRBV5-1; j_call: TRBJ2-3; d_call: TRBD1; cdr3_aa: CASSEDRGTDTQYF; cdr3_nt: TGCGCCAGCAGTGAGGACAGGGGCACAGATACGCAGTATTTT
v_call: TRBV3-1/TRBV3-2; j_call: TRBJ1-6; d_call: TRBD1; cdr3_aa: CASSLGQGSTLHF; cdr3_nt: TGTGCCAGCAGCCTCGGACAGGGGTCCACCCTCCACTTT
v_call: TRBV9; j_call: TRBJ1-2; d_call: NA; cdr3_aa: CASSVMDRGGGGYTF; cdr3_nt: TGTGCCAGCAGCGTCATGGATCGAGGAGGCGGTGGCTACACCTTC
v_call: TRBV18; j_call: TRBJ2-7; d_call: NA; cdr3_aa: CASSPSGKASYEQYF; cdr3_nt: TGTGCCAGCTCACCGTCGGGGAAAGCTTCCTACGAGCAGTACTTC
v_call: TRBV9; j_call: TRBJ1-2; d_call: TRBD1; cdr3_aa: CASSVGQGEYGYGYTF; cdr3_nt: TGTGCCAGCAGCGTGGGACAGGGGGAATACGGCTATGGCTACACCTTC
v_call: TRBV6-2/TRBV6-3; j_call: TRBJ1-2; d_call: NA; cdr3_aa: CASSYSGRASYGYTF; cdr3_nt: TGTGCCAGCAGTTACTCCGGCAGGGCTTCATACGGCTACACCTTC
v_call: TRBV25-1; j_call: TRBJ1-2; d_call: NA; cdr3_aa: CASSEFGVDYGYTF; cdr3_nt: TGTGCCAGCAGTGAATTCGGGGTCGACTATGGCTACACCTTC
v_call: TRBV10-3; j_call: TRBJ2-5; d_call: NA; cdr3_aa: CAISRQVQETQYF; cdr3_nt: TGTGCCATCAGCAGACAAGTCCAAGAGACCCAGTACTTC
v_call: TRBV19; j_call: TRBJ1-1; d_call: NA; cdr3_aa: CASSSKHRNTEAFF; cdr3_nt: TGTGCCAGTAGTTCAAAACACAGGAACACTGAAGCTTTCTTT
v_call: TRBV6-5; j_call: TRBJ2-7; d_call: NA; cdr3_aa: CASSYSTGRRLYEQYF; cdr3_nt: TGTGCCAGCAGTTACTCGACGGGGAGAAGGCTCTACGAGCAGTACTTC
v_call: TRBV6-1; j_call: TRBJ1-4; d_call: NA; cdr3_aa: CASSEKQGGNEKLFF; cdr3_nt: TGTGCCAGCAGTGAAAAACAGGGCGGTAATGAAAAACTGTTTTTT
v_call: TRBV5-4; j_call: TRBJ1-2; d_call: NA; cdr3_aa: CASSLGADQNYGYTF; cdr3_nt: TGTGCCAGCAGCTTGGGGGCAGACCAAAACTATGGCTACACCTTC
v_call: TRBV14; j_call: TRBJ1-1; d_call: NA; cdr3_aa: CASSPRGRAEAFF; cdr3_nt: TGTGCCAGCAGCCCTAGGGGCAGGGCTGAAGCTTTCTTT
v_call: TRBV5-1; j_call: TRBJ2-5; d_call: TRBD2; cdr3_aa: CASSKGLAAVQETQYF; cdr3_nt: TGCGCCAGCAGCAAGGGACTAGCAGCCGTCCAAGAGACCCAGTACTTC
v_call: TRBV27; j_call: TRBJ2-3; d_call: TRBD2; cdr3_aa: CASSSLGAGGTSTDTQYF; cdr3_nt: TGTGCCAGCAGTTCTCTAGGGGCGGGAGGGACTAGCACAGATACGCAGTATTTT